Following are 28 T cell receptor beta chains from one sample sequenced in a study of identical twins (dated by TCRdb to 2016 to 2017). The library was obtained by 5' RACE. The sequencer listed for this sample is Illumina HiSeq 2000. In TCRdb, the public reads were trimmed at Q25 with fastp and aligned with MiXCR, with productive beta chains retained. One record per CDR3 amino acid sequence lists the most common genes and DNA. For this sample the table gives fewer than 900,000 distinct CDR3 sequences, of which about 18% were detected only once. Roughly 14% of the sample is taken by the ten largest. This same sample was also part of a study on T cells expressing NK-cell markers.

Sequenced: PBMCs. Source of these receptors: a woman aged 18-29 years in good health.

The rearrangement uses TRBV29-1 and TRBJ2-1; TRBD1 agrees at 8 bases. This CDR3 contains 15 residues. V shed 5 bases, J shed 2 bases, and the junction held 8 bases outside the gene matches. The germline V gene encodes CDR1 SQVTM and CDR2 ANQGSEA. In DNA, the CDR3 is TGCAGCGTTCCTCAGGGGGCCCCCCCCTACAATGAGCAGTTCTTC. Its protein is CSVPQGAPPYNEQFF.

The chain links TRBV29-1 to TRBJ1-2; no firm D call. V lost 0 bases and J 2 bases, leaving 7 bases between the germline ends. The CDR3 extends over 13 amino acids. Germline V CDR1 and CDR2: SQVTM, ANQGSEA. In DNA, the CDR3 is TGCAGCGTTGAAGAGGCAGAAAACTATGGCTACACCTTC. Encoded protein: CSVEEAENYGYTF.

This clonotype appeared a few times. CDR3 protein: CSATVGVNEQYF. The DNA for the CDR3 is TGCAGTGCTACCGTCGGAGTAAACGAGCAGTACTTC. This chain links TRBV20-1 with TRBJ2-7; D unresolved. This CDR3 spans 12 amino acids. The V end lost 4 bases, the J end lost 5 bases, and 12 bases lay between the germline ends. Germline values: CDR1 DFQATT, CDR2 SNEGSKA (reference sequence).

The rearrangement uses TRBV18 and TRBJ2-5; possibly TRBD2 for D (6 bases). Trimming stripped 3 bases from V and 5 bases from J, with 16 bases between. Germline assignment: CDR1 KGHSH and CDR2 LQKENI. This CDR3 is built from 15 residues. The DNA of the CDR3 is TGTGCCAGCTCACCTTCCGCGGGAAACCGGGAGACCCAGTACTTC. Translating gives CASSPSAGNRETQYF.

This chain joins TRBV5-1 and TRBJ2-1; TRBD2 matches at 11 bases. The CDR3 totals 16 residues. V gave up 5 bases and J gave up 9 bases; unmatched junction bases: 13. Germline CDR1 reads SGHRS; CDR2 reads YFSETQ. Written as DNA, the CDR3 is TGCGCCAGCAGTTTTTTTCTAGCGGGAGGCCAGGGTGAGCAGTTCTTC. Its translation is CASSFFLAGGQGEQFF.

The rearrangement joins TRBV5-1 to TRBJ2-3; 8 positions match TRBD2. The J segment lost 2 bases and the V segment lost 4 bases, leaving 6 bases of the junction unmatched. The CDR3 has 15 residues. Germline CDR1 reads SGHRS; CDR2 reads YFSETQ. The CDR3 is CASSAAGVTTDTQYF. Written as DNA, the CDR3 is TGCGCCAGCAGCGCAGCGGGGGTCACCACAGATACGCAGTATTTT.

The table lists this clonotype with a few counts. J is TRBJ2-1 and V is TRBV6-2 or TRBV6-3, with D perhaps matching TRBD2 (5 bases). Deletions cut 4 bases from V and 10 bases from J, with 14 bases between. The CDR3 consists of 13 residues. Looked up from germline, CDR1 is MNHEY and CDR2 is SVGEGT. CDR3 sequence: CASSWPNSVEQFF. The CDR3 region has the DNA TGTGCCAGCAGTTGGCCAAATAGCGTAGAGCAGTTCTTC.

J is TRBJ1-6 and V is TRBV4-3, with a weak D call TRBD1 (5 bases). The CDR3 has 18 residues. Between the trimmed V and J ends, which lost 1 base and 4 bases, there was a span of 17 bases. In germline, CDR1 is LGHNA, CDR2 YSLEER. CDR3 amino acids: CASSQAVGAGTYNSPLHF. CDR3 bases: TGCGCCAGCAGCCAAGCGGTAGGAGCAGGGACTTATAATTCACCCCTCCACTTT.

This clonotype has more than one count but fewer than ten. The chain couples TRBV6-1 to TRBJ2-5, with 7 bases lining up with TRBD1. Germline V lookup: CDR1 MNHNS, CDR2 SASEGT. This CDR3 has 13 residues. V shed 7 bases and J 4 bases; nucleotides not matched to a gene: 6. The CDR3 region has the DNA TGTGCCAGCACCAGACAGGGTTCAGAGACCCAGTACTTC. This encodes CASTRQGSETQYF.

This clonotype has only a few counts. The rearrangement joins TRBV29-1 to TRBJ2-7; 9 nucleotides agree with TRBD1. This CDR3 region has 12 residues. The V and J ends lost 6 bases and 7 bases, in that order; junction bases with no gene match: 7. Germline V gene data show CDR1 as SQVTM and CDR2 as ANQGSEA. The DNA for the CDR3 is TGCAGCGTGGGACAGGGAATAGGGGAGCAGTACTTC. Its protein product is CSVGQGIGEQYF.

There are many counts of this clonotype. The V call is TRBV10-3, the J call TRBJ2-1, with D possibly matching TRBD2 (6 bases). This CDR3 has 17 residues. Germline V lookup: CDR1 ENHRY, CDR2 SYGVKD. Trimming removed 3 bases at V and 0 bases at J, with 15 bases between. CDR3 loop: CAISEGRPKSSYNEQFF. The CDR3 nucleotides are TGTGCCATCAGTGAAGGGAGGCCCAAGAGCTCCTACAATGAGCAGTTCTTC.

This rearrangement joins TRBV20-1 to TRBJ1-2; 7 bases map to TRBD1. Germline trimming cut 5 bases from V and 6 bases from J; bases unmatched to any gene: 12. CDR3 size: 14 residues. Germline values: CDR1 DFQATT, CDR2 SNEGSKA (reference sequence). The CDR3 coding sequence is TGCAGTGCTCAGAGGCAGGGGGTAGAGGATGGCTACACCTTC. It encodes CSAQRQGVEDGYTF.

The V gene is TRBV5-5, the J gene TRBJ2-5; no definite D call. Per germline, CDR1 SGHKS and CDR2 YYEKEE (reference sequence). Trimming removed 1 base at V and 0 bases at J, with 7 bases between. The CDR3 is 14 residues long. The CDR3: CASSLSQDQETQYF. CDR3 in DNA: TGTGCCAGCAGCTTGAGTCAGGACCAAGAGACCCAGTACTTC.

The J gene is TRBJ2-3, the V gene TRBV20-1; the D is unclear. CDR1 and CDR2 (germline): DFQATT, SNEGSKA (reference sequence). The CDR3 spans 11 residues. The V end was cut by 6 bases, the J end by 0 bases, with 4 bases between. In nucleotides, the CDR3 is TGCAGTGCCCAGAGCACAGATACGCAGTATTTT. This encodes CSAQSTDTQYF.

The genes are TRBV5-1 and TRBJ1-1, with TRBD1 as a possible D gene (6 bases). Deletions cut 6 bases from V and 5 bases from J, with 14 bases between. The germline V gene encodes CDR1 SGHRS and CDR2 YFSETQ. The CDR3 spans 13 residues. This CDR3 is CASNGGRGTEAFF. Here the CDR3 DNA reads TGCGCCAGCAACGGGGGGCGCGGAACTGAAGCTTTCTTT.

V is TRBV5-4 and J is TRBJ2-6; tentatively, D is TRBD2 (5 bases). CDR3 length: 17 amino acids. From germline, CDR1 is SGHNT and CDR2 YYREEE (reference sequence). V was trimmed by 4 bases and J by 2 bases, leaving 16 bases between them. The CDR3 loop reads CASSRGTAGAGANVLTF. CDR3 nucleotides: TGTGCCAGCAGCCGAGGTACGGCCGGGGCTGGGGCCAACGTCCTGACTTTC.

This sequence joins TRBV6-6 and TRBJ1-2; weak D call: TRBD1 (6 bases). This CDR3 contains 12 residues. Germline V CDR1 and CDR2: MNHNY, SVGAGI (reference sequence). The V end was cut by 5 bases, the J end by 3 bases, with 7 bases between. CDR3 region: CASSQGYYGYTF. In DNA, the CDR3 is TGTGCCAGCAGTCAGGGGTACTATGGCTACACCTTC.

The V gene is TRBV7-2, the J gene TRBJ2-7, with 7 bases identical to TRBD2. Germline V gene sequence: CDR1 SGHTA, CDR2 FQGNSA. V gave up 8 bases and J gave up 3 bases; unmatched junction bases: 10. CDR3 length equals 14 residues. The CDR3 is CASSSASGDYEQYF. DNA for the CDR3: TGTGCCAGCTCTTCCGCTAGCGGCGACTACGAGCAGTACTTC.

CDR3 sequence (DNA): TGTGCCAGCAGCTTAGCGGGCAGGGGAGATGAGCAGTTCTTC. Translating it yields CASSLAGRGDEQFF. The J gene is TRBJ2-1, the V gene TRBV7-9; D might be TRBD1 (6 bases). The CDR3 loop spans 14 amino acids. CDR1 and CDR2 from the germline V gene are SEHNR and FQNEAQ (reference sequence). Between the trimmed V and J ends, which lost 0 bases and 8 bases, there was a span of 11 bases.

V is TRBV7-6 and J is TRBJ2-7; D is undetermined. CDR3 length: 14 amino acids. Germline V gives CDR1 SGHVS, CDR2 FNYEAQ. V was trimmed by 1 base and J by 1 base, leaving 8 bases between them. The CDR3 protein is CASSLGVFSYEQYF. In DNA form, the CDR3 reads TGTGCCAGCAGCTTAGGTGTTTTTTCCTACGAGCAGTACTTC.

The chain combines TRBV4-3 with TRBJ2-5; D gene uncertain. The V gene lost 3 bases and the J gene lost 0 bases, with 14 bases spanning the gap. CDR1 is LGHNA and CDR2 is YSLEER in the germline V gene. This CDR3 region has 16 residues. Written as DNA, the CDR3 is TGCGCCAGCAGCCAGAACCCTCCCCCGAACCAAGAGACCCAGTACTTC. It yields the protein CASSQNPPPNQETQYF.

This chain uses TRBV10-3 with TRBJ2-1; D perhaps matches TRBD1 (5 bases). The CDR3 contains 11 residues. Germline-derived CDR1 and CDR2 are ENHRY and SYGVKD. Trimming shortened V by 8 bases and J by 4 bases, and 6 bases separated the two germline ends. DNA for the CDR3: TGTGCCATCGGGGCTTACAATGAGCAGTTCTTC. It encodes CAIGAYNEQFF.

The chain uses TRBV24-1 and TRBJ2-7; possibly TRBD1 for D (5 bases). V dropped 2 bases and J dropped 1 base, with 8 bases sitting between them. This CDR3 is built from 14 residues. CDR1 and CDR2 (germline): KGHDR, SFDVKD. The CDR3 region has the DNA TGTGCCACCAGTGATTCGGACAAGTCCTACGAGCAGTACTTC. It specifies CATSDSDKSYEQYF.

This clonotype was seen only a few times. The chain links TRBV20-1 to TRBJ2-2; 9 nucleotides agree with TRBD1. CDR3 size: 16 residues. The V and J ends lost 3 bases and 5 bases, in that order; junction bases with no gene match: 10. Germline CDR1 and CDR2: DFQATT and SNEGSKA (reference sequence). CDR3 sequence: CSARTAATGGTGELFF. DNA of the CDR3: TGCAGTGCTAGGACCGCTGCGACAGGGGGTACCGGGGAGCTGTTTTTT.

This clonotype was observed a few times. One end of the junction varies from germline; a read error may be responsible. The CDR3: CSARGTSQALIF. The CDR3 DNA is TGCAGTGCTAGAGGGACCAGCCAGGCTCTCATATTT. The chain carries TRBV20-1 and TRBJ1-4; D gene uncertain. Germline lookup yields CDR1 DFQATT and CDR2 SNEGSKA (reference sequence). This CDR3 spans 12 amino acids.

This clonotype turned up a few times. The CDR3 reads CSAGFPGPGTEAFF. The CDR3 DNA is TGCAGTGCTGGCTTCCCGGGCCCCGGCACTGAAGCTTTCTTT. This chain connects TRBV20-1 to TRBJ1-1; D is unresolved. This CDR3 is built from 14 residues. Germline CDR1 is DFQATT and CDR2 is SNEGSKA (reference sequence). Trimming removed 5 bases from V and 4 bases from J, with 17 bases in between.

CDR3 sequence reads: CASSQDDFTDTQYF. CDR3 sequence (DNA): TGCGCCAGCAGCCAAGACGACTTCACAGATACGCAGTATTTT. This chain joins TRBV4-1 and TRBJ2-3, with D unclear. The CDR3 has 14 residues. Germline V gene sequence: CDR1 MGHRA, CDR2 YSYEKL. The V and J ends lost 0 bases and 2 bases respectively, with 6 bases between them.

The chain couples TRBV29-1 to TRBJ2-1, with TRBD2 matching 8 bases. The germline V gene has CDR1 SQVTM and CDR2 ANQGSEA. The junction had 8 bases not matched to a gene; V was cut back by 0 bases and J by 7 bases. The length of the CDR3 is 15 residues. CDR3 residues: CSVEDLTGGQNEQFF. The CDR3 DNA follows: TGCAGCGTTGAAGATCTCACGGGAGGGCAGAATGAGCAGTTCTTC.